This section outlines one T cell receptor (beta chain) sequence together with its context. Its cognate antigen is unknown. The data are from a study of blood T cells in healthy people across ages. As for the study in general: Roughly one uniquely barcoded beta molecule per two T cells was captured.

The germline V and J ends were trimmed by 8 bases and 2 bases, with 11 bases remaining between them. Germline CDR1 and CDR2: KGHDR and SFDVKD. This CDR3 spans 13 amino acids. Study-wide results and caveats: Long-lived and aged donors differed, with more naive CD4+ cells and higher diversity in the long-lived.

A J-beta primer mix and a sample-barcoded 5' primer were used in a second PCR of about 7 to 12 cycles. One entry per CDR3 protein, called by TCRdb with MiXCR from the 5' RACE reads. This sample has over a million distinct CDR3 sequences, with approximately 42% found just once. Extracted total RNA amounted to at least 5.5 micrograms for each sample. The chain recombines TRBV24-1 with TRBJ2-5; D unresolved. The sample taken for sequencing was blood. The sequence derives from a woman aged 18-29 years in good health. DNA for the CDR3: TGTGCCACCAAAGACGGCCAGCAAGAGACCCAGTACTTC. Its translation: CATKDGQQETQYF.